The 8 T cell receptor beta chains presented below share a single source sample, sequenced in a study of cytomegalovirus exposure and HLA in healthy donors. It was with 60 Vbeta and 13 Jbeta primers that the PCR ran. The repertoire was sequenced with immunoSEQ multiplex PCR; TCRdb's copy has only in-frame clones and lacks some. The sample holds 180,000 or so clones, roughly 77% seen once. The source material was PBMCs. All receptors derive from a woman younger than 45 in good health and CMV-seronegative.

A word on this clone: At one boundary the junction diverges from the germline segment, which might be a read error. This sequence joins TRBV15 and TRBJ2-1, with 7 bases matching TRBD1. The CDR3 sequence is 19 residues long. From germline, CDR1 is LNHNV and CDR2 YYDKDF (reference sequence). The CDR3: CAASRDTGFLDRLSLEQFF. In DNA, the CDR3 is TGTGCCGCCAGCAGAGATACGGGATTCCTGGACAGGCTCAGTCTTGAGCAGTTCTTC.

This rearrangement joins TRBV2 to TRBJ2-7; TRBD1 matches 7 bases. The CDR3 sequence is 14 residues long. The J segment lost 7 bases and the V segment lost 2 bases, leaving 8 bases of the junction unmatched. Germline V gene lookup returns CDR1 SNHLY and CDR2 FYNNEI. Here the CDR3 reads CASSENDRVWEQYF. The DNA of the CDR3 is TGTGCCAGCAGTGAAAACGACAGGGTTTGGGAGCAGTACTTC.

This rearrangement joins TRBV30 to TRBJ2-1, with 10 nucleotides matching TRBD2. After removal of 5 bases from V and 0 bases from J, the junction contained 1 base not matched to a gene. Germline lookup yields CDR1 GTSNPN and CDR2 SVGIG (reference sequence). The length of the CDR3 is 14 residues. CDR3 nucleotides: TGTGCCTGGTCTAGCGGGGGCTCCTACAATGAGCAGTTCTTC. Translated, it gives CAWSSGGSYNEQFF.

The chain is built from TRBV7-9 and TRBJ2-1; TRBD1 matches at 8 bases. Germline values: CDR1 SEHNR, CDR2 FQNEAQ (reference sequence). V lost 4 bases and J lost 6; bases outside the gene matches: 8. The CDR3 spans 15 residues. CDR3 residues: CASSSDRGLLNEQFF. The CDR3 DNA reads TGTGCCAGCAGCTCCGACAGGGGTCTCCTCAATGAGCAGTTCTTC. The full variable domain, its missing parts supplied by reference TRBV7-9 and TRBJ2-1, is DTGVSQNPRHKITKRGQNVTFRCDPISEHNRLYWYRQTLGQGPEFLTYFQNEAQLEKSRLLSDRFSAERPKGSFSTLEIQRTEQGDSAMYLCASSSDRGLLNEQFFGPGTRLTVL.

J is TRBJ1-2 and V is TRBV7-9; 7 bases align to TRBD1. CDR1 SEHNR and CDR2 FQNEAQ come from the germline V gene (reference sequence). V was pared by 6 bases and J by 8 bases, with 15 bases of the junction left unmatched. The CDR3 runs 15 residues. CDR3 in amino acids: CASRHTGDSHGGYTF. CDR3 DNA: TGTGCCAGCAGACATACAGGGGACTCCCATGGGGGCTACACCTTC.

V gene TRBV4-2 combines with J gene TRBJ2-1; D unclear. The CDR3 runs 14 residues. Trimming cost V 1 base and J 5 bases, with 9 bases left between them. Germline V gives CDR1 LGHNA, CDR2 YNFKEQ. CDR3 region: CASSQVQMNNEQFF. CDR3 coding DNA: TGTGCCAGCAGCCAAGTCCAGATGAACAATGAGCAGTTCTTC.

This chain uses TRBV23-1 with TRBJ1-1, with D tentatively TRBD1 (5 bases). Being an ORF, TRBV23-1 has a function that is uncertain. CDR3 length: 14 amino acids. V was pared by 8 bases and J by 5 bases, with 18 bases between. The CDR3 DNA reads as TGCGCCAGCCCTTCCCAAACCAGGGCGACTGAAGCTTTCTTT. It encodes CASPSQTRATEAFF.

Comment on this clone: One end of the junction does not line up with germline, which may come from a read error. The V and J genes are TRBV27 and TRBJ1-6; D is undetermined. Per germline, CDR1 MNHEY and CDR2 SMNVEV (reference sequence). The CDR3 runs to 18 residues. CDR3 coding DNA: TGTGCCAGCAGTTCACTCTCACCGGGGAGCTCCCATAAATCACCCCTCCACTTT. Amino acid sequence: CASSSLSPGSSHKSPLHF.